Shown below are 32 T cell receptor beta chains from a single sample sequenced in a study of blood T cell repertoires in COVID-19. Data came from immunoSEQ multiplex PCR; TCRdb stores just in-frame clones and leaves some out. The sample includes approximately 74,000 clones, approximately 86% of them seen just once. The sequenced sample consisted of peripheral blood. The source of these receptors is a woman in her sixties or seventies with acute or convalescent COVID-19.

This clone was observed once. The chain links TRBV4-1 to TRBJ2-1, with 7 positions matching TRBD2. CDR3 length equals 17 residues. The V gene's germline CDR1 is MGHRA and CDR2 YSYEKL. After removal of 0 bases from V and 3 bases from J, the junction contained 8 bases not matched to a gene. The CDR3 DNA follows: TGCGCCAGCAGCCAAGATCGCACTAGCGCTGACTACAATGAGCAGTTCTTC. This encodes CASSQDRTSADYNEQFF.

Here the CDR3 reads CANTSTDSYEQYF. The DNA for the CDR3 is TGTGCCAACACTTCTACAGACTCCTACGAGCAGTACTTC. V usage is TRBV28 and J usage is TRBJ2-7, with no clear D. Trimming shortened V by 10 bases and J by 0 bases, and 13 bases separated the two germline ends. CDR1 and CDR2 (germline): MDHEN, SYDVKM. The CDR3 runs 13 residues.

The chain employs TRBV3-1 (or the pseudogene TRBV3-2) and TRBJ2-2; 16 bases agree with TRBD2. CDR3 length equals 18 residues. CDR1 and CDR2 (germline): LGHDT, YNNKEL (reference sequence). Trimming removed 4 bases from V and 4 bases from J; junction bases left unmatched: 6. The CDR3 coding sequence is TGTGCCAGCAGCCGGGGACTAGCGGGAGGGGGGACCACCGGGGAGCTGTTTTTT. Protein product: CASSRGLAGGGTTGELFF.

This chain connects TRBV4-1 to TRBJ1-5, with TRBD1 identical over 9 bases. J lost 6 bases, V lost 1 base, and 13 bases had no gene match. The CDR3 sequence is 18 residues long. CDR1 MGHRA and CDR2 YSYEKL come from the germline V gene. The CDR3 reads CASSQVGTGSRRVQPQHF. The CDR3 nucleotides are TGCGCCAGCAGCCAAGTCGGGACAGGGAGTCGTCGGGTTCAGCCCCAGCATTTT.

For the CDR3, the DNA is TGCAGCGTGGCGGCCCGGAGACTAGCGGGGACTGGGGCCAACGTCCTGACTTTC. This gives the protein CSVAARRLAGTGANVLTF. The rearrangement uses TRBV29-1 and TRBJ2-6; 11 positions agree with TRBD2. In germline, CDR1 is SQVTM, CDR2 ANQGSEA. V shed 6 bases, J shed 2 bases, and the junction held 12 bases outside the gene matches. The CDR3 is made up of 18 amino acids.

The V gene is TRBV5-1, the J gene TRBJ1-3; TRBD1 matches at 10 bases. The trim removed 4 bases at V and 4 bases at J, leaving 5 bases unmatched. Germline V gene data show CDR1 as SGHRS and CDR2 as YFSETQ. The CDR3 extends over 15 amino acids. CDR3 nucleotide sequence: TGCGCCAGCAGCGCCGGGACAGGGGCAGGAAACACCATATATTTT. Protein: CASSAGTGAGNTIYF.

V gene TRBV6-5 combines with J gene TRBJ1-5, with D tentatively TRBD1 (6 bases). This CDR3 is 15 amino acids long. The germline V gene encodes CDR1 MNHEY and CDR2 SVGAGI. The V end was cut by 6 bases, the J end by 0 bases, with 12 bases between. As DNA, the CDR3 is TGTGCCAGCAGATTGGACAGCTCTAGCAATCAGCCCCAGCATTTT. Translated: CASRLDSSSNQPQHF.

This clone was counted a few times. The CDR3 reads CASSFRSGLDEQFF. As DNA, the CDR3 is TGTGCCAGCAGTTTTCGTTCGGGTCTGGATGAGCAGTTCTTC. This chain links TRBV27 with TRBJ2-1; D not resolved. The CDR3 covers 14 residues. Germline values: CDR1 MNHEY, CDR2 SMNVEV (reference sequence). V was pared by 3 bases and J by 8 bases, with 14 bases between.

The chain couples TRBV21-1 to TRBJ1-5. TRBV21-1 is flagged as a pseudogene. The CDR3 has 15 amino acids. CDR3 coding DNA: TGTGCCAGCAGCAAAGTAGGGAGTAGCAATCAGCCCCAGCATTTT. Protein: CASSKVGSSNQPQHF.

V gene TRBV12-5 combines with J gene TRBJ2-1, with 8 bases fitting TRBD2. V shed 0 bases and J 0 bases; nucleotides not matched to a gene: 10. CDR1 LGHNT and CDR2 FRNRAP come from the germline V gene. CDR3 size: 19 residues. DNA for the CDR3: TGTGCTAGTGGTTTGGTAGCGCGGGGGGTCATTCCCTCCTACAATGAGCAGTTCTTC. Residues: CASGLVARGVIPSYNEQFF.

This chain links TRBV28 with TRBJ2-7, with 9 bases identical to TRBD1. Germline CDR1 reads MDHEN; CDR2 reads SYDVKM. Trimming removed 6 bases from V and 5 bases from J; junction bases left unmatched: 5. The CDR3 is 13 amino acids. The CDR3 region is CASSPTGGHEQYF. The CDR3, as DNA: TGTGCCAGCAGCCCGACAGGGGGACACGAGCAGTACTTC.

The chain couples TRBV7-3 to TRBJ2-1, with 10 bases identical to TRBD1. Germline CDR1 is SGHTA and CDR2 is FQGTGA. CDR3 length: 15 residues. The V and J ends lost 0 bases and 6 bases, in that order; junction bases with no gene match: 2. The CDR3 region has the DNA TGTGCCAGCAGCTTAACCGGGACAGGGGTCAATGAGCAGTTCTTC. Its translation: CASSLTGTGVNEQFF.

CDR3: CASSKPGTGGYEQYF. CDR3 nucleotide sequence: TGTGCCAGCAGCAAACCCGGGACAGGGGGCTACGAGCAGTACTTC. This chain uses TRBV5-6 with TRBJ2-7, with TRBD1 matching 11 bases. The CDR3 spans 15 residues. Looked up from germline, CDR1 is SGHDT and CDR2 is YYEEEE. V trimming: 4 bases; J trimming: 3 bases; junction bases outside the gene matches: 6.

This chain uses TRBV12-3 or TRBV12-4 with TRBJ1-5, with D possibly TRBD1 on 6 matching bases. This CDR3 comprises 12 residues. The germline V and J ends were trimmed by 6 bases and 4 bases, with 7 bases remaining between them. The CDR3 DNA follows: TGTGCCAGCAGGCAGGGGAATCAGCCCCAGCATTTT. Amino acids: CASRQGNQPQHF.

The chain carries TRBV6-6 and TRBJ1-2, with D maybe TRBD1 (6 bases). Trimming shortened V by 6 bases and J by 1 base, and 12 bases separated the two germline ends. The germline V gene encodes CDR1 MNHNY and CDR2 SVGAGI (reference sequence). This CDR3 is built from 14 residues. CDR3 coding DNA: TGTGCCAGCAGGGGGAGGGGGGTTAACTATGGCTACACCTTC. It specifies CASRGRGVNYGYTF.

This clone was counted a single time. V gene TRBV7-9 combines with J gene TRBJ2-1; D perhaps matches TRBD1 (6 bases). The CDR3 has 15 amino acids. Per germline, CDR1 SEHNR and CDR2 FQNEAQ (reference sequence). V was trimmed by 1 base and J by 6 bases, leaving 13 bases between them. CDR3 bases: TGTGCCAGCAGCTTAGTGGGGGCTTGGACCAATGAGCAGTTCTTC. It encodes CASSLVGAWTNEQFF.

This sequence joins TRBV7-2 and TRBJ1-4; D possibly corresponds to TRBD1 (5 bases). V lost 5 bases and J 0 bases, leaving 22 bases between the germline ends. This CDR3 is 19 amino acids long. CDR1 is SGHTA and CDR2 is FQGNSA in the germline V gene. The DNA of the CDR3 is TGTGCCAGCAGCCTTACTGGGGCAGCAACGAGATCAACTAATGAAAAACTGTTTTTT. Encoded protein: CASSLTGAATRSTNEKLFF.

The chain joins TRBV19 to TRBJ1-1; D possibly corresponds to TRBD1 (5 bases). The germline gives CDR1 LNHDA, CDR2 SQIVND (reference sequence). The CDR3 length is 14 residues. Trimming pared 4 bases from V and 3 bases from J, leaving 12 bases between. The CDR3 protein is CASSNSDRYTEAFF. The CDR3 DNA sequence: TGTGCCAGTAGTAATAGTGACAGATACACTGAAGCTTTCTTT.

This clone was counted once. The chain uses TRBV6-5 and TRBJ2-7; D might be TRBD1 (6 bases). CDR1 and CDR2 (germline): MNHEY, SVGAGI. V was clipped by 2 bases and J by 0 bases, with 14 bases between them. This CDR3 contains 16 residues. CDR3 residues: CASSYQATGLSYEQYF. The CDR3 DNA is TGTGCCAGCAGTTACCAAGCGACAGGCCTCTCCTACGAGCAGTACTTC.

CDR3 sequence (DNA): TGTGCCACCAGCCTTCGGACAGCCAGTCTTAGTGGCTACACCTTC. Translation gives CATSLRTASLSGYTF. The chain joins TRBV15 to TRBJ1-2, with D tentatively TRBD1 (6 bases). CDR1 LNHNV and CDR2 YYDKDF come from the germline V gene (reference sequence). The CDR3 totals 15 residues. The V end lost 5 bases, the J end lost 7 bases, and 20 bases lay between the germline ends.

The chain carries TRBV19 and TRBJ2-7; TRBD2 is a possible D gene (6 bases). From germline, CDR1 is LNHDA and CDR2 SQIVND (reference sequence). The CDR3 has 14 amino acids. The germline V and J ends were trimmed by 5 bases and 2 bases, with 13 bases remaining between them. The CDR3 region is CASSPPGETYEQYF. In nucleotides, the CDR3 is TGTGCCAGTAGTCCCCCGGGGGAAACCTACGAGCAGTACTTC.

The chain joins TRBV2 to TRBJ2-7; 7 nucleotides agree with TRBD1. The CDR3 extends over 13 amino acids. CDR1 and CDR2 from the germline V gene are SNHLY and FYNNEI. J lost 6 bases, V lost 3 bases, and 5 bases had no gene match. The CDR3 is CASSEGRGPEQYF. For the CDR3, the DNA is TGTGCCAGCAGTGAGGGAAGGGGGCCCGAGCAGTACTTC.

This chain uses TRBV4-3 with TRBJ1-4; 9 bases agree with TRBD1. The CDR3 is 15 residues long. The V gene's germline CDR1 is LGHNA and CDR2 YSLEER. V trimming: 0 bases; J trimming: 7 bases; junction bases outside the gene matches: 3. CDR3 nucleotides: TGCGCCAGCAGCCAAGACGGGACAGGGACTGAAAAACTGTTTTTT. Its protein is CASSQDGTGTEKLFF.

The V call is TRBV6-2 or TRBV6-3, the J call TRBJ2-7, with 11 bases fitting TRBD2. With 5 bases clipped from V and 4 bases from J, the junction kept 4 bases outside the gene matches. Germline values: CDR1 MNHEY, CDR2 SVGEGT. The CDR3 is 14 amino acids. The CDR3, as DNA: TGTGCCAGCAGTATTAGCGGGAGGGAGTACGAGCAGTACTTC. It is translated as CASSISGREYEQYF.

J is TRBJ1-1 and V is TRBV18, with a possible D match to TRBD1 (6 bases). Germline CDR1 and CDR2: KGHSH and LQKENI. Trimming pared 5 bases from V and 8 bases from J, leaving 15 bases between. The CDR3 consists of 13 residues. In nucleotides, the CDR3 is TGTGCCAGCTCAGGGGGCAGGGATCGGGAAGCTTTCTTT. It codes for CASSGGRDREAFF.

The rearrangement uses TRBV28 and TRBJ1-1; D unresolved. V lost 3 bases, J lost 0 bases, and 2 bases lay in between. Germline-derived CDR1 and CDR2 are MDHEN and SYDVKM. The CDR3 runs 12 residues. The CDR3 loop reads CASSFMNTEAFF. CDR3 sequence (DNA): TGTGCCAGCAGTTTCATGAACACTGAAGCTTTCTTT.

The rearrangement links TRBV28 to TRBJ2-7, with 7 positions matching TRBD2. The junction had 3 bases not matched to a gene; V was cut back by 5 bases and J by 2 bases. This CDR3 has 13 residues. Looked up from germline, CDR1 is MDHEN and CDR2 is SYDVKM. CDR3 sequence reads: CASSTTSPYEQYF. DNA for the CDR3: TGTGCCAGCAGTACGACTAGCCCCTACGAGCAGTACTTC.

This sequence joins TRBV19 and TRBJ2-7; 7 bases align to TRBD1. From germline, CDR1 is LNHDA and CDR2 SQIVND (reference sequence). V shed 0 bases, J shed 6 bases, and the junction held 5 bases outside the gene matches. The CDR3 is 14 amino acids. This chain's CDR3 is CASSIDRDSREQYF. CDR3 bases: TGTGCCAGTAGTATAGATCGGGACAGTCGCGAGCAGTACTTC.

This clone was seen a single time. This sequence joins TRBV19 and TRBJ2-6; TRBD1 matches at 9 bases. With V trimmed by 3 bases and J by 0 bases, 6 bases remained unmatched. From germline, CDR1 is LNHDA and CDR2 SQIVND (reference sequence). The CDR3 totals 18 residues. CDR3: CASSMGGQGYSGANVLTF. The CDR3 DNA sequence: TGTGCCAGTAGTATGGGGGGACAGGGATACTCTGGGGCCAACGTCCTGACTTTC.

The rearrangement links TRBV6-5 to TRBJ1-1, with D maybe TRBD1 (6 bases). This CDR3 has 12 amino acids. The germline V gene encodes CDR1 MNHEY and CDR2 SVGAGI. V shed 7 bases and J shed 5 bases, with 11 bases lying between them. The DNA of the CDR3 is TGTGCCAGCATGGCAGGGGTAACTGAAGCTTTCTTT. Amino acid sequence: CASMAGVTEAFF.

The rearrangement links TRBV28 to TRBJ1-2, with TRBD1 identical over 11 bases. Germline-derived CDR1 and CDR2 are MDHEN and SYDVKM. V was clipped by 7 bases and J by 4 bases; unmatched bases: 5. The CDR3 consists of 14 residues. Written as DNA, the CDR3 is TGTGCCAGCAACTCCGGGACAGGGGGCTATGGCTACACCTTC. Translating gives CASNSGTGGYGYTF.

The V and J genes are TRBV9 and TRBJ2-2; tentatively, D is TRBD2 (5 bases). V was shortened by 6 bases and J by 0 bases, with 9 bases between the two germline ends. Germline CDR1 and CDR2: SGDLS and YYNGEE. This CDR3 region has 14 residues. The CDR3 coding sequence is TGTGCCAGCATGGAGGCAGCGAACACCGGGGAGCTGTTTTTT. Its protein product is CASMEAANTGELFF.